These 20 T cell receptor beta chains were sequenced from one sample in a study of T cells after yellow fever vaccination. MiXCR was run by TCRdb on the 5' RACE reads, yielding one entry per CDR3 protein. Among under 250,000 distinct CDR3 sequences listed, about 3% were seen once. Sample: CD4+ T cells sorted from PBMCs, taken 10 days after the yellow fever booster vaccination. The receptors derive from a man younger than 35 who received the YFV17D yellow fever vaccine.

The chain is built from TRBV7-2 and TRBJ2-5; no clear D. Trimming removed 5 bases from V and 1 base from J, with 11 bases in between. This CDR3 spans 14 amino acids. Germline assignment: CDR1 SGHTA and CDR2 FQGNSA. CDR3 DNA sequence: TGTGCCAGCAGCCCCAGGATGAGCCAAGAGACCCAGTACTTC. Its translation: CASSPRMSQETQYF.

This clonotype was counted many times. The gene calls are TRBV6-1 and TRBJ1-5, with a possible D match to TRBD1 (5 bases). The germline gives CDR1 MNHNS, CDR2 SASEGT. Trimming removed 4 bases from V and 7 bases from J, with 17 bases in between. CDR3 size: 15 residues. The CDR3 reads CASSAGGGVGQPQHF. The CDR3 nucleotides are TGTGCCAGCAGTGCGGGGGGAGGAGTCGGGCAGCCCCAGCATTTT.

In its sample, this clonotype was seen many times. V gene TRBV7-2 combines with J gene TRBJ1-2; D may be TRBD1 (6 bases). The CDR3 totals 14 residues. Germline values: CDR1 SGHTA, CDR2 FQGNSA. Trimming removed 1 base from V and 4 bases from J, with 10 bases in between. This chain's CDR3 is CASSLGGAAYGYTF. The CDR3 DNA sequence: TGTGCCAGCAGCTTAGGGGGGGCGGCCTATGGCTACACCTTC. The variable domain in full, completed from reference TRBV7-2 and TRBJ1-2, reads GAGVSQSPSNKVTEKGKDVELRCDPISGHTALYWYRQSLGQGLEFLIYFQGNSAPDKSGLPSDRFSAERTGGSVSTLTIQRTQQEDSAVYLCASSLGGAAYGYTFGSGTRLTVV.

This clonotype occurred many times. Here the CDR3 DNA reads TGCAGCGCCCGGGACAGGGGGCCCCTCGCTTTCTTT. Its protein product is CSARDRGPLAFF. V gene TRBV29-1 combines with J gene TRBJ1-1; 12 bases match TRBD1. Germline V gives CDR1 SQVTM, CDR2 ANQGSEA. J lost 11 bases, V lost 7 bases, and 8 bases had no gene match. The CDR3 consists of 12 residues.

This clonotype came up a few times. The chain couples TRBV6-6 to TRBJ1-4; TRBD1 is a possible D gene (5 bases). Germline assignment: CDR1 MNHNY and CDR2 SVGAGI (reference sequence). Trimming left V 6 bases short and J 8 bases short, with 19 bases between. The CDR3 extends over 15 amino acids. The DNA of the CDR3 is TGTGCCAGCAGAGGCCAGGGCCGGTCAGGCGAAAAACTGTTTTTT. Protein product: CASRGQGRSGEKLFF.

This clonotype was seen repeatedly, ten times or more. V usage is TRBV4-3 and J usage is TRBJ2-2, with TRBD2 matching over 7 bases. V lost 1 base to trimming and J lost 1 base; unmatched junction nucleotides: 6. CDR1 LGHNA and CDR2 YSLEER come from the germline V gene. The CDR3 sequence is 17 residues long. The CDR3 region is CASSQVLGRGNTGELFF. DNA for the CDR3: TGCGCCAGCAGCCAAGTCTTGGGGAGGGGGAACACCGGGGAGCTGTTTTTT.

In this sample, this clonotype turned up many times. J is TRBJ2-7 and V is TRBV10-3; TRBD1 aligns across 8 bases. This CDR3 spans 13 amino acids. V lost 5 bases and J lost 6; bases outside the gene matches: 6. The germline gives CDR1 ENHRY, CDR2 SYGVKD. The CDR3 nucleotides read TGTGCCATCAGTTGGGACAGGTTCAGCGAGCAGTACTTC. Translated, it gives CAISWDRFSEQYF.

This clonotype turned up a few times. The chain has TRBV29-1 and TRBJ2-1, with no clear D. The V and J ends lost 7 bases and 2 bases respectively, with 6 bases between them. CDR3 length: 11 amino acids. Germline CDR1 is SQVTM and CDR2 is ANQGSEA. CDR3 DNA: TGCAGCGGGTCGACCTACAATGAGCAGTTCTTC. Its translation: CSGSTYNEQFF.

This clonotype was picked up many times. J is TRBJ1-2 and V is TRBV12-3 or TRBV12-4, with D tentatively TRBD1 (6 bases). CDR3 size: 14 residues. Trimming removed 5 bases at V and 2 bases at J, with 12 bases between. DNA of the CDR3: TGTGCCAGCAGTAGGGAGAGGGGGAACTATGGCTACACCTTC. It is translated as CASSRERGNYGYTF.

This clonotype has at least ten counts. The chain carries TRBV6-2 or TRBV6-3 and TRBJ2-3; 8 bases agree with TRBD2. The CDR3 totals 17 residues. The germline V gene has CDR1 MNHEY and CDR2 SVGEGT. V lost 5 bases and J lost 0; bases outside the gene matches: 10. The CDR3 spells CASSLRGVPLSTDTQYF. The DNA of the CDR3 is TGTGCCAGCAGTCTGCGGGGGGTGCCCCTTAGCACAGATACGCAGTATTTT.

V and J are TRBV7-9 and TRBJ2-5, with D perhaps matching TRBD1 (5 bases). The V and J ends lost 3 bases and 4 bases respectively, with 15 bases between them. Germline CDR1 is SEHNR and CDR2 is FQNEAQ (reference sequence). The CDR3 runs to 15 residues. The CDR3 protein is CASSLRSGLTETQYF. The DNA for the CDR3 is TGTGCCAGCAGCTTGAGGTCAGGGTTGACAGAGACCCAGTACTTC.

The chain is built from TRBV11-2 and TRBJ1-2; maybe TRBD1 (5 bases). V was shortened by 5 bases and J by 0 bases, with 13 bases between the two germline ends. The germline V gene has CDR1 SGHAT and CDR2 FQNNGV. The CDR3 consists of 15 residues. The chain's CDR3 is CASSPGATANYGYTF. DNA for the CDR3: TGTGCCAGCAGCCCCGGGGCGACAGCTAACTATGGCTACACCTTC.

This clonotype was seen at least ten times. The CDR3: CASSLVGGDYTEAFF. CDR3 DNA sequence: TGCGCCAGCAGCTTGGTTGGGGGCGATTACACTGAAGCTTTCTTT. The V gene is TRBV5-1, the J gene TRBJ1-1, with D possibly matching TRBD1 (6 bases). The CDR3 sequence is 15 residues long. Germline V gene lookup returns CDR1 SGHRS and CDR2 YFSETQ. With 0 bases removed from V and 3 bases from J, the gap between germline ends came to 12 bases.

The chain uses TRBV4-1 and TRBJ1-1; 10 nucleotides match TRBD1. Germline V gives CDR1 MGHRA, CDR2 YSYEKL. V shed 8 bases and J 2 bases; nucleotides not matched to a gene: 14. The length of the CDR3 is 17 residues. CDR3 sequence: CASGKFRTGGRNTEAFF. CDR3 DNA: TGCGCCAGCGGGAAGTTCCGGACAGGGGGAAGAAACACTGAAGCTTTCTTT.

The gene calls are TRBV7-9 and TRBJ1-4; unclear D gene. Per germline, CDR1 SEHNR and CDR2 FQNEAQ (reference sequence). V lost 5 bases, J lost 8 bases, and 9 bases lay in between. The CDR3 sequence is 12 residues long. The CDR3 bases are TGTGCCAGCAGCCGGAATGAAGAAAAACTGTTTTTT. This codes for CASSRNEEKLFF.

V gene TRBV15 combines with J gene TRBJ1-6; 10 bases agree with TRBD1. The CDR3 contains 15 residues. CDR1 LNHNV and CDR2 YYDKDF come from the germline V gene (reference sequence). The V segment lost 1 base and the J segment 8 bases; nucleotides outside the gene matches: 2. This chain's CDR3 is CATSRVGQGDSPLHF. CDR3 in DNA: TGTGCCACCAGCAGAGTTGGACAGGGGGATTCACCCCTCCACTTT.

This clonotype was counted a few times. CDR3 sequence: CASSLAGERLFF. The CDR3 DNA reads as TGTGCCAGCAGCTTAGCAGGTGAGCGGCTGTTCTTC. The rearrangement joins TRBV7-8 to TRBJ2-1, with a weak D call TRBD2 (5 bases). The CDR3 extends over 12 amino acids. CDR1 and CDR2 (germline): SGHVS, FQNEAQ. V was clipped by 0 bases and J by 15 bases, with 12 bases between them.

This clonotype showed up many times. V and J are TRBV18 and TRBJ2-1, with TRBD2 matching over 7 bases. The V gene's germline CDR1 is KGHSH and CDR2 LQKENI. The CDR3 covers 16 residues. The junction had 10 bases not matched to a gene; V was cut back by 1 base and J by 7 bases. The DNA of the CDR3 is TGTGCCAGCTCACCACTGGGCGGGGGAATAGATAATGAGCAGTTCTTC. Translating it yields CASSPLGGGIDNEQFF.

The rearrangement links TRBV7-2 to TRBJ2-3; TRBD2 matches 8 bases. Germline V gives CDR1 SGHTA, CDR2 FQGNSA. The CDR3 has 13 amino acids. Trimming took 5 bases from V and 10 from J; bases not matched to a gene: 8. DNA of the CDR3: TGTGCCAGCAGCCCCCGAACTAGCGGAGCGCAGTATTTT. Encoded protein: CASSPRTSGAQYF.

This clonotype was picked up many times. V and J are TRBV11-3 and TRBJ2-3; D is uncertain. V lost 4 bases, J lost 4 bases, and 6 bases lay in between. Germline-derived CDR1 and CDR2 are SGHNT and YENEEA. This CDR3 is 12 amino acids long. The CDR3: CASSSRADTQYF. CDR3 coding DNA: TGTGCCAGCAGCTCGCGTGCAGATACGCAGTATTTT. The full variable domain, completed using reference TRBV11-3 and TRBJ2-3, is EAGVVQSPRYKIIEKKQPVAFWCNPISGHNTLYWYLQNLGQGPELLIRYENEEAVDDSQLPKDRFSAERLKGVDSTLKIQPAELGDSAVYLCASSSRADTQYFGPGTRLTVL.